This T cell receptor beta chain was found in a study of cytomegalovirus exposure and HLA in healthy donors. Overall study: An analysis done earlier identified about 100 million unique TCR beta sequences from about 179 million T cells.

13 Jbeta primers and 60 Vbeta primers were used for the PCR. Using immunoSEQ multiplex PCR, the repertoire was profiled, and TCRdb retains in-frame clones only, with some absent. The sample lists 75,000 to 90,000 clones, 85% seen once, with around 7.4% in the top ten. Findings of the study overall: As was reported, the HLA-A and HLA-B alleles of most subjects were accurately predicted from TCR beta sequences.

Regarding this clone: Its target is not known.

Per the germline V gene, CDR1 is KGHSH and CDR2 is LQKENI. This CDR3 has 16 residues. V gave up 6 bases and J gave up 6 bases; unmatched junction bases: 12. This chain connects TRBV18 to TRBJ2-1; 9 nucleotides align to TRBD1. This TCR was sampled from a man in his forties or fifties in good health and CMV-seropositive. The sample consisted of PBMCs. The CDR3 nucleotides read TGTGCCAGCTCCCTGTCCGGGACAGGGACGGTCAATGAGCAGTTCTTC. Amino acids: CASSLSGTGTVNEQFF.